Shown below are 32 T cell receptor beta chains from a single sample sequenced in a study of T-cell memory formation after mild COVID-19. TCRdb re-called the 5' RACE reads through MiXCR, storing one row per CDR3 protein. The table shows approximately 480,000 distinct CDR3 sequences, with 15% to 20% occurring only once. Sequences were obtained from PBMCs or a T cell subset sorted from them (not recorded which). All receptors come from an adult woman who had mild COVID-19 (a few samples of this study predate the infection). Cell type and time point are not known.

There are a few counts of this clonotype. CDR3 coding DNA: TGTGCCAGCAGTTATGGACTAGTAGGCAATGAGCAGTTCTTC. The encoded protein is CASSYGLVGNEQFF. V gene TRBV7-3 combines with J gene TRBJ2-1; 7 bases match TRBD2. This CDR3 has 14 residues. Germline V CDR1 and CDR2: SGHTA, FQGTGA. Germline trimming cut 6 bases from V and 6 bases from J; bases unmatched to any gene: 8.

This rearrangement joins TRBV6-2 or TRBV6-3 to TRBJ2-5, with TRBD2 matching 7 bases. V was clipped by 2 bases and J by 1 base; unmatched bases: 10. The length of the CDR3 is 17 residues. Germline CDR1 MNHEY, CDR2 SVGEGT. The CDR3 DNA reads TGTGCCAGCAGTTACGGGTCTAGCGGAGGCCGCCAAGAGACCCAGTACTTC. This encodes CASSYGSSGGRQETQYF.

This clonotype was picked up many times. The V gene is TRBV6-1, the J gene TRBJ2-7; 7 bases are shared with TRBD1. V shed 6 bases and J 1 base; nucleotides not matched to a gene: 9. The CDR3 is made up of 15 amino acids. The V gene's germline CDR1 is MNHNS and CDR2 SASEGT. CDR3 DNA sequence: TGTGCCAGCAGACCACTGGGACAGCAATCCTACGAGCAGTACTTC. Translated: CASRPLGQQSYEQYF.

The chain carries TRBV30 and TRBJ2-3; 10 nucleotides align to TRBD2. CDR3 length: 15 residues. Germline values: CDR1 GTSNPN, CDR2 SVGIG (reference sequence). The V and J ends lost 1 base and 4 bases, in that order; junction bases with no gene match: 5. CDR3 nucleotide sequence: TGTGCCTGGAGTGCCCTAGCGGGGGTTTCAGATACGCAGTATTTT. Its translation: CAWSALAGVSDTQYF.

This clonotype was observed a handful of times. The chain has TRBV20-1 and TRBJ2-7, with a possible D match to TRBD1 (6 bases). This CDR3 contains 13 residues. The V and J ends lost 3 bases and 7 bases respectively, with 16 bases between them. The germline V gene has CDR1 DFQATT and CDR2 SNEGSKA (reference sequence). The CDR3 reads CSARLQGSVEQYF. CDR3 sequence (DNA): TGCAGTGCTAGGCTACAGGGTTCTGTGGAGCAGTACTTC.

The chain carries TRBV11-3 and TRBJ2-1; 8 positions match TRBD2. V lost 5 bases and J lost 7; bases outside the gene matches: 10. CDR1 is SGHNT, CDR2 YENEEA, per germline. The CDR3 contains 15 residues. This CDR3 reads CASSARGGRRNEQFF. CDR3 nucleotide sequence: TGTGCCAGCAGCGCTCGGGGCGGGAGGCGGAATGAGCAGTTCTTC.

In this sample, this clonotype turned up a few times. The chain couples TRBV2 to TRBJ2-7, with D perhaps matching TRBD1 (5 bases). The CDR3 spans 13 residues. V was shortened by 8 bases and J by 3 bases, with 14 bases between the two germline ends. Germline loops: CDR1 SNHLY, CDR2 FYNNEI. CDR3 sequence reads: CASQLPQDYEQYF. The CDR3 region has the DNA TGTGCCAGCCAGTTACCACAGGACTACGAGCAGTACTTC.

The chain has TRBV5-4 and TRBJ1-1; D unclear. The V gene's germline CDR1 is SGHNT and CDR2 YYREEE (reference sequence). Trimming took 2 bases from V and 0 from J, leaving 8 bases between them. The CDR3 is 14 residues long. The CDR3 reads CASSFSLMNTEAFF. Written as DNA, the CDR3 is TGTGCCAGCAGCTTCAGCCTCATGAACACTGAAGCTTTCTTT.

A few counts support this clonotype. The chain combines TRBV7-2 with TRBJ2-4; 8 nucleotides agree with TRBD2. Trimming cost V 4 bases and J 0 bases; bases outside gene matches: 8. The CDR3 extends over 17 amino acids. Germline CDR1 is SGHTA and CDR2 is FQGNSA. This CDR3 is CASSSGFSGEAKNIQYF. For the CDR3, the DNA is TGTGCCAGCAGCTCCGGATTTAGCGGGGAAGCCAAAAACATTCAGTACTTC.

A few counts support this clonotype. The chain joins TRBV5-4 to TRBJ2-2, with TRBD2 matching over 8 bases. Germline CDR1 and CDR2: SGHNT and YYREEE (reference sequence). J was trimmed by 4 bases and V by 1 base; bases with no gene match: 3. CDR3 length equals 15 residues. The DNA of the CDR3 is TGTGCCAGCAGCTTGCGGGGGGGCGGCACCGGGGAGCTGTTTTTT. Residues: CASSLRGGGTGELFF. Combining the CDR3 with reference TRBV5-4 and TRBJ2-2 gives the whole variable domain ETGVTQSPTHLIKTRGQQVTLRCSSQSGHNTVSWYQQALGQGPQFIFQYYREEENGRGNFPPRFSGLQFPNYSSELNVNALELDDSALYLCASSLRGGGTGELFFGEGSRLTVL.

The genes are TRBV7-9 and TRBJ1-1; D not certain. The germline V and J ends were trimmed by 0 bases and 7 bases, with 12 bases remaining between them. The CDR3 totals 14 residues. The germline V gene encodes CDR1 SEHNR and CDR2 FQNEAQ (reference sequence). The CDR3 bases are TGTGCCAGCAGCTTAGCGGTGGGCAGGAGTGAAGCTTTCTTT. Amino acid sequence: CASSLAVGRSEAFF.

This clonotype was recorded at least ten times. J is TRBJ1-1 and V is TRBV18; D gene ambiguous. The CDR3 is 14 residues long. The germline CDR1 and CDR2 sequences are KGHSH and LQKENI. V lost 5 bases, J lost 1 base, and 11 bases lay in between. CDR3 in DNA: TGTGCCAGCTCATTCGGAGGAGGGAACACTGAAGCTTTCTTT. Residues: CASSFGGGNTEAFF.

The V and J genes are TRBV4-1 and TRBJ2-3, with 11 bases that match TRBD2. The V segment lost 3 bases and the J segment 3 bases; nucleotides outside the gene matches: 5. Germline V CDR1 and CDR2: MGHRA, YSYEKL. This CDR3 contains 16 residues. CDR3 bases: TGCGCCAGCAGCCACTCTAGCGGGGGGTTTACAGATACGCAGTATTTT. This encodes CASSHSSGGFTDTQYF.

This rearrangement joins TRBV6-5 to TRBJ1-2; no definite D call. This CDR3 comprises 13 residues. CDR1 is MNHEY, CDR2 SVGAGI, per germline. V dropped 4 bases and J dropped 10 bases, with 16 bases sitting between them. The CDR3 sequence is CASSSGEGRPYTF. CDR3 nucleotides: TGTGCCAGCAGTTCCGGGGAAGGGCGTCCCTACACCTTC.

The sample holds a few counts of this clonotype. The chain recombines TRBV5-5 with TRBJ1-4; D is perhaps TRBD1 (6 bases). Germline lookup yields CDR1 SGHKS and CDR2 YYEKEE (reference sequence). The length of the CDR3 is 14 residues. V lost 4 bases, J lost 7 bases, and 14 bases lay in between. The CDR3 spells CASSQTGTGEKLFF. CDR3 sequence (DNA): TGTGCCAGCAGCCAAACAGGGACTGGTGAAAAACTGTTTTTT.

This clonotype was picked up one time. This chain links TRBV25-1 with TRBJ2-2, with D hard to call. Germline V gives CDR1 MGHDK, CDR2 SYGVNS. CDR3 length equals 14 residues. V lost 7 bases, J lost 3 bases, and 12 bases lay in between. CDR3 sequence reads: CASKSNSDTGELFF. The CDR3 DNA reads as TGTGCCAGCAAGAGCAATTCGGACACCGGGGAGCTGTTTTTT.

CDR3 sequence: CATSAGAQGAHTF. CDR3 coding DNA: TGTGCCACCAGTGCGGGGGCGCAGGGTGCCCACACCTTC. The genes are TRBV24-1 and TRBJ1-2; D perhaps matches TRBD1 (6 bases). Germline V gene data show CDR1 as KGHDR and CDR2 as SFDVKD. The CDR3 is 13 residues long. The ends were cut back, 5 bases at V and 12 bases at J, with 18 bases in the middle.

This rearrangement joins TRBV6-1 to TRBJ2-3; 9 nucleotides align to TRBD1. The CDR3 contains 14 residues. Trimming removed 5 bases from V and 5 bases from J; junction bases left unmatched: 5. From germline, CDR1 is MNHNS and CDR2 SASEGT. CDR3 sequence: CASSPSTGGDTQYF. The DNA of the CDR3 is TGTGCCAGCAGTCCATCGACAGGGGGAGATACGCAGTATTTT.

This clonotype occurred a few times. This sequence joins TRBV3-1 and TRBJ2-7; 7 bases agree with TRBD1. From germline, CDR1 is LGHDT and CDR2 YNNKEL (reference sequence). This CDR3 region has 14 residues. J was trimmed by 5 bases and V by 5 bases; bases with no gene match: 9. CDR3 residues: CASSFRTGGNEQYF. CDR3 DNA: TGTGCCAGCAGCTTTAGGACAGGAGGTAACGAGCAGTACTTC.

The J gene is TRBJ2-1, the V gene TRBV6-5; D may be TRBD2 (5 bases). The V end was cut by 1 base, the J end by 10 bases, with 11 bases between. The CDR3 spans 13 residues. Germline assignment: CDR1 MNHEY and CDR2 SVGAGI. CDR3 residues: CASSYFGEREQFF. DNA of the CDR3: TGTGCCAGCAGTTACTTTGGGGAGAGGGAGCAGTTCTTC.

This clonotype was found many times. This chain uses TRBV20-1 with TRBJ1-1, with D unresolved. The germline V gene has CDR1 DFQATT and CDR2 SNEGSKA (reference sequence). V lost 1 base to trimming and J lost 5 bases, with 14 bases between them. The CDR3 sequence is 14 residues long. CDR3 amino acids: CSARAGPAGTEAFF. The CDR3, as DNA: TGCAGTGCTAGAGCAGGCCCGGCGGGGACTGAAGCTTTCTTT.

This clonotype was seen ten or more times. CDR3 nucleotide sequence: TGTGCCAGCAGCTTAGGTCTTGGAAAGGGGAGGACCTCCTACAATGAGCAGTTCTTC. Its translation is CASSLGLGKGRTSYNEQFF. The rearrangement links TRBV13 to TRBJ2-1, with D perhaps TRBD2 (6 bases). V lost 0 bases, J lost 0 bases, and 18 bases lay in between. Per germline, CDR1 PRHDT and CDR2 FYEKMQ (reference sequence). The CDR3 has 19 amino acids.

The genes are TRBV7-9 and TRBJ2-7, with 7 bases aligning to TRBD2. CDR3 length equals 18 residues. Germline V gene data show CDR1 as SEHNR and CDR2 as FQNEAQ (reference sequence). The trim removed 0 bases at V and 2 bases at J, leaving 13 bases unmatched. In DNA, the CDR3 is TGTGCCAGCAGCTTAGCCACGGGACTAACCTCCGTCCCCTACGAGCAGTACTTC. Translated: CASSLATGLTSVPYEQYF. Full variable domain (remainder filled in from reference TRBV7-9 and TRBJ2-7): DTGVSQNPRHKITKRGQNVTFRCDPISEHNRLYWYRQTLGQGPEFLTYFQNEAQLEKSRLLSDRFSAERPKGSFSTLEIQRTEQGDSAMYLCASSLATGLTSVPYEQYFGPGTRLTVT.

This rearrangement joins TRBV5-6 to TRBJ1-5; D remains unclear. V shed 5 bases and J shed 3 bases, with 18 bases lying between them. Per germline, CDR1 SGHDT and CDR2 YYEEEE. The CDR3 consists of 16 residues. This CDR3 reads CASSYSIDRINQPQHF. The CDR3 DNA sequence: TGTGCCAGCAGTTACTCCATCGACCGTATCAATCAGCCCCAGCATTTT.

The chain couples TRBV3-1 to TRBJ2-3; no clear D. This CDR3 comprises 13 residues. Germline assignment: CDR1 LGHDT and CDR2 YNNKEL (reference sequence). V lost 0 bases and J 11 bases, leaving 12 bases between the germline ends. The CDR3 nucleotides are TGTGCCAGCAGCCAAGAAGATTACGCTGGGCAGTATTTT. As protein: CASSQEDYAGQYF.

The rearrangement joins TRBV20-1 to TRBJ2-2; 7 bases align to TRBD1. Germline V lookup: CDR1 DFQATT, CDR2 SNEGSKA (reference sequence). Trimming at V came to 6 bases and at J to 5 bases, leaving 9 bases not matched to a gene. This CDR3 contains 14 residues. The CDR3 protein is CSATRGLVTGELFF. The CDR3 DNA sequence: TGCAGTGCCACGAGGGGGCTAGTTACCGGGGAGCTGTTTTTT.

In this sample, this clonotype turned up a few times. The chain couples TRBV19 to TRBJ2-3, with D unclear. With 6 bases removed from V and 6 bases from J, the gap between germline ends came to 13 bases. The germline V gene has CDR1 LNHDA and CDR2 SQIVND (reference sequence). The CDR3 consists of 13 residues. The CDR3 spells CASSQRESDTQYF. Written as DNA, the CDR3 is TGTGCCAGTAGCCAACGCGAGTCCGATACGCAGTATTTT.

This chain links TRBV5-1 with TRBJ2-7, with 13 positions matching TRBD2. Germline lookup yields CDR1 SGHRS and CDR2 YFSETQ. The CDR3 consists of 16 residues. V shed 3 bases, J shed 0 bases, and the junction held 3 bases outside the gene matches. CDR3 protein: CASSSRTSGGSYEQYF. CDR3 DNA sequence: TGCGCCAGCAGCTCCAGGACTAGCGGGGGCTCCTACGAGCAGTACTTC.

The chain uses TRBV7-9 and TRBJ2-7, with 9 nucleotides matching TRBD1. This CDR3 has 13 amino acids. The ends lost 7 bases at V and 4 bases at J; junction bases unmatched: 5. The germline V gene encodes CDR1 SEHNR and CDR2 FQNEAQ (reference sequence). CDR3: CASKRTGAYEQYF. The CDR3 nucleotides read TGTGCCAGCAAGAGGACAGGGGCGTACGAGCAGTACTTC.

This clonotype was picked up a small number of times. This chain connects TRBV5-4 to TRBJ1-2, with TRBD1 matching over 7 bases. The V gene end was trimmed by 3 bases and the J gene end by 4 bases; junction bases not matched to a gene: 6. CDR3 length: 14 amino acids. In germline, CDR1 is SGHNT, CDR2 YYREEE (reference sequence). The CDR3 bases are TGTGCCAGCAGCTCCGACAGGGTTGTCTATGGCTACACCTTC. Its protein is CASSSDRVVYGYTF.

The table lists this clonotype with a few counts. The chain combines TRBV30 with TRBJ2-7; no definite D call. This CDR3 is built from 12 residues. Looked up from germline, CDR1 is GTSNPN and CDR2 is SVGIG (reference sequence). The V end lost 0 bases, the J end lost 7 bases, and 10 bases lay between the germline ends. CDR3 in amino acids: CAWSVFGWEQYF. In DNA form, the CDR3 reads TGTGCCTGGAGTGTATTTGGGTGGGAGCAGTACTTC.

The chain uses TRBV11-3 and TRBJ1-2; the D gene is possibly TRBD1 (5 bases). This CDR3 is 12 amino acids long. Germline values: CDR1 SGHNT, CDR2 YENEEA. V lost 8 bases, J lost 4 bases, and 11 bases lay in between. In DNA form, the CDR3 reads TGTGCCAGCGGCAGGGAAACCTATGGCTACACCTTC. Translating it yields CASGRETYGYTF.